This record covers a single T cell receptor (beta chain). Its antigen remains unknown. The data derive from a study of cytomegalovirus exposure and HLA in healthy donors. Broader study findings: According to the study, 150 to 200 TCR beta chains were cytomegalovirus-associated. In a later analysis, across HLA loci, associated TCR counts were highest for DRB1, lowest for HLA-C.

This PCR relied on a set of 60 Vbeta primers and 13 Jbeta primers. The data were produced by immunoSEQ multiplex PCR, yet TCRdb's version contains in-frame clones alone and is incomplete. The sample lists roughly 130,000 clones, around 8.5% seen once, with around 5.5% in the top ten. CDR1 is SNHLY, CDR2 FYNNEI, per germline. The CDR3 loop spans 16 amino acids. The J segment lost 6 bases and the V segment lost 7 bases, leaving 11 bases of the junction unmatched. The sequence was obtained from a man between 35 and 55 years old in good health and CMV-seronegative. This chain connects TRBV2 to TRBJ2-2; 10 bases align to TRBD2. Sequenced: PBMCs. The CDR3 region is CASNYWSGGGAGELFF. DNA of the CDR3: TGTGCCAGCAATTACTGGAGCGGGGGGGGCGCCGGGGAGCTGTTTTTT. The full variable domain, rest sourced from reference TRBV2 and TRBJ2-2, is EPEVTQTPSHQVTQMGQEVILRCVPISNHLYFYWYRQILGQKVEFLVSFYNNEISEKSEIFDDQFSVERPDGSNFTLKIRSTKLEDSAMYFCASNYWSGGGAGELFFGEGSRLTVL.